The 14 T cell receptor beta chains below were found in one sample sequenced in a study of blood T cell repertoires in COVID-19. Some clones are missing from TCRdb's copy, which holds only in-frame ones; the method was immunoSEQ multiplex PCR. The sample yields 150,000 to 200,000 clones, around 86% seen once. Input material: peripheral blood. Receptor source: a man in his sixties with acute or convalescent COVID-19.

The chain carries TRBV5-6 and TRBJ1-6; D possibly corresponds to TRBD1 (5 bases). Trimming cost V 3 bases and J 11 bases, with 21 bases left between them. Germline V lookup: CDR1 SGHDT, CDR2 YYEEEE. The CDR3 has 16 residues. For the CDR3, the DNA is TGTGCCAGCAGCTCGGCGGCAGGTGGGGCCGGTGCACCCCTCCACTTT. Its protein product is CASSSAAGGAGAPLHF.

The rearrangement uses TRBV28 and TRBJ2-7; 7 bases fit TRBD2. V lost 10 bases and J lost 5; bases outside the gene matches: 11. CDR1 MDHEN and CDR2 SYDVKM come from the germline V gene. The CDR3 loop spans 13 amino acids. CDR3 in amino acids: CATYWAGENEQYF. DNA of the CDR3: TGTGCCACCTACTGGGCGGGAGAAAACGAGCAGTACTTC.

V and J are TRBV28 and TRBJ2-7; 10 positions match TRBD1. Germline V lookup: CDR1 MDHEN, CDR2 SYDVKM. The CDR3 consists of 13 residues. The J segment lost 6 bases and the V segment lost 8 bases, leaving 7 bases of the junction unmatched. Here the CDR3 reads CASFRDRGGEQYF. The CDR3 coding sequence is TGTGCCAGCTTTAGGGACAGGGGCGGCGAGCAGTACTTC.

The rearrangement uses TRBV5-5 and TRBJ1-3, with D unresolved. CDR1 and CDR2 (germline): SGHKS, YYEKEE (reference sequence). The germline V and J ends were trimmed by 5 bases and 0 bases, with 9 bases remaining between them. This CDR3 comprises 14 residues. This CDR3 is CASSLQFSGNTIYF. The CDR3 nucleotides are TGTGCCAGCAGTCTACAGTTCTCTGGAAACACCATATATTTT. Together with reference TRBV5-5 and TRBJ1-3, the CDR3 gives the full variable domain: DAGVTQSPTHLIKTRGQQVTLRCSPISGHKSVSWYQQVLGQGPQFIFQYYEKEERGRGNFPDRFSARQFPNYSSELNVNALLLGDSALYLCASSLQFSGNTIYFGEGSWLTVV.

This rearrangement joins TRBV10-2 to TRBJ1-6; D gene unclear. The CDR3 is made up of 14 amino acids. The germline V and J ends were trimmed by 0 bases and 6 bases, with 6 bases remaining between them. CDR1 and CDR2 (germline): WSHSY, SAAADI. Here the CDR3 DNA reads TGCGCCAGCAGTGAGTCCCTGAGTAATTCACCCCTCCACTTT. Its translation is CASSESLSNSPLHF.

This clone is a singleton in its sample. The rearrangement joins TRBV5-1 to TRBJ1-5; D uncertain. The CDR3 has 15 residues. Trimming shortened V by 4 bases and J by 0 bases, and 11 bases separated the two germline ends. Germline-derived CDR1 and CDR2 are SGHRS and YFSETQ. CDR3 bases: TGCGCCAGCAGCCCCGGAGAGAGTAGCAATCAGCCCCAGCATTTT. It translates to CASSPGESSNQPQHF.

The chain couples TRBV28 to TRBJ2-3, with D unclear. The CDR3 loop spans 16 amino acids. The germline gives CDR1 MDHEN, CDR2 SYDVKM. Trimming cost V 7 bases and J 1 base, with 18 bases left between them. The CDR3, as DNA: TGTGCCAGCACCTACTTTCCCGCGCAGGGCACAGATACGCAGTATTTT. Its translation is CASTYFPAQGTDTQYF.

J is TRBJ2-1 and V is TRBV24-1; 10 positions match TRBD1. This CDR3 has 16 residues. Trimming removed 5 bases from V and 3 bases from J; junction bases left unmatched: 6. The V gene's germline CDR1 is KGHDR and CDR2 SFDVKD. CDR3 in amino acids: CATSAFGDRGYNEQFF. Written as DNA, the CDR3 is TGTGCCACCAGTGCCTTCGGGGACAGGGGCTACAATGAGCAGTTCTTC.

The chain combines TRBV5-1 with TRBJ2-1, with 10 bases matching TRBD2. CDR3 size: 14 residues. Germline V CDR1 and CDR2: SGHRS, YFSETQ. V lost 0 bases, J lost 10 bases, and 4 bases stayed unmatched. Written as DNA, the CDR3 is TGCGCCAGCAGCTTGGTAGCGGGAGGCGGGGAGCAGTTCTTC. Translated: CASSLVAGGGEQFF.

The chain uses TRBV6-5 and TRBJ2-2, with D perhaps TRBD2 (6 bases). Trimming pared 6 bases from V and 6 bases from J, leaving 14 bases between. The CDR3 has 14 amino acids. CDR1 and CDR2 from the germline V gene are MNHEY and SVGAGI. Here the CDR3 reads CASRVERVSGELFF. The CDR3 nucleotides read TGTGCCAGCAGGGTGGAGCGGGTGTCCGGGGAGCTGTTTTTT.

The genes are TRBV5-1 and TRBJ2-1; 9 bases match TRBD2. Germline V gives CDR1 SGHRS, CDR2 YFSETQ. With 3 bases clipped from V and 5 bases from J, the junction kept 6 bases outside the gene matches. CDR3 length: 15 residues. CDR3: CASSWGGLADNEQFF. Written as DNA, the CDR3 is TGCGCCAGCAGCTGGGGGGGACTAGCCGACAATGAGCAGTTCTTC.

The chain is built from TRBV29-1 and TRBJ2-2; maybe TRBD2 (5 bases). This CDR3 has 16 amino acids. Germline CDR1 and CDR2: SQVTM and ANQGSEA. V was trimmed by 5 bases and J by 0 bases, leaving 16 bases between them. This chain's CDR3 is CSVPRTLGTNTGELFF. CDR3 in DNA: TGCAGCGTTCCCCGTACACTAGGCACGAACACCGGGGAGCTGTTTTTT.

CDR3 sequence: CASSLPGIFYGYTF. The DNA for the CDR3 is TGTGCCAGCAGTCTCCCCGGGATCTTCTATGGCTACACCTTC. The V gene is TRBV28, the J gene TRBJ1-2; D remains unclear. This CDR3 comprises 14 residues. Per the germline V gene, CDR1 is MDHEN and CDR2 is SYDVKM. V gave up 5 bases and J gave up 4 bases, with 14 bases separating them.

The V gene is TRBV12-3 or TRBV12-4, the J gene TRBJ2-1, with 9 bases that match TRBD2. Trimming took 10 bases from V and 3 from J; bases not matched to a gene: 4. The CDR3 is 13 amino acids. The CDR3 here is CATQTSGYNEQFF. The CDR3, as DNA: TGTGCCACCCAGACTAGCGGCTACAATGAGCAGTTCTTC.